This passage covers 14 T cell receptor beta chains from one sample sequenced in a study of regulatory T cells in long-lasting Graves disease. Arm-PCR of CDR3 regions and iRepertoire HTBI primers were the basis on which TCR beta libraries were built. MiXCR, applied by TCRdb to the multiplex PCR reads, yields one record per CDR3 protein. The data contain around 470,000 distinct CDR3 sequences, 14% of them singletons. As for time point: newly diagnosed GD, antithyroid drugs for less than 3 months. Following extraction of RNA from PBMCs, that RNA was used to make the TCR library. This sample also belongs to another study, concerning T cells in Graves' hyperthyroidism and ophthalmopathy.

This material consisted of peripheral blood mononuclear cells (PBMCs), taken at new diagnosis, from a patient treated with antithyroid drugs. The receptors were sampled from a woman aged 45 to 65 with Graves disease.

The V gene is TRBV20-1, the J gene TRBJ2-1; unclear D gene. CDR3 length equals 14 residues. The V end was cut by 3 bases, the J end by 3 bases, with 12 bases between. CDR1 and CDR2 from the germline V gene are DFQATT and SNEGSKA (reference sequence). This chain's CDR3 is CSARVPGRYNEQFF. The CDR3 DNA sequence: TGCAGTGCTAGGGTCCCTGGCCGCTACAATGAGCAGTTCTTC.

This clonotype was counted at least ten times. The V gene is TRBV6-2 or TRBV6-3, the J gene TRBJ2-7, with D tentatively TRBD1 (5 bases). The V gene lost 6 bases and the J gene lost 3 bases, with 15 bases spanning the gap. Germline assignment: CDR1 MNHEY and CDR2 SVGEGT. The CDR3 covers 14 residues. In DNA form, the CDR3 reads TGTGCCAGCAGACTCACTGACAGTCGCTACGAGCAGTACTTC. Protein product: CASRLTDSRYEQYF.

This clonotype was observed a few times. V gene TRBV11-3 combines with J gene TRBJ2-3, with 7 bases fitting TRBD1. This CDR3 contains 22 residues. V lost 1 base, J lost 4 bases, and 26 bases stayed unmatched. From germline, CDR1 is SGHNT and CDR2 YENEEA. The CDR3 DNA follows: TGTGCCAGCAGCTTAGTCACAACAAAAGGGGAGACAGGGATAAATCCGTCAGATACGCAGTATTTT. Translation gives CASSLVTTKGETGINPSDTQYF. The full variable domain, its missing parts supplied by reference TRBV11-3 and TRBJ2-3, is EAGVVQSPRYKIIEKKQPVAFWCNPISGHNTLYWYLQNLGQGPELLIRYENEEAVDDSQLPKDRFSAERLKGVDSTLKIQPAELGDSAVYLCASSLVTTKGETGINPSDTQYFGPGTRLTVL.

This clonotype occurred many times. The chain joins TRBV10-3 to TRBJ2-1; D not certain. CDR3 size: 16 residues. With 3 bases removed from V and 5 bases from J, the gap between germline ends came to 17 bases. The germline V gene has CDR1 ENHRY and CDR2 SYGVKD. The CDR3 loop reads CAISDVRDKGHNEQFF. DNA for the CDR3: TGTGCCATCAGTGATGTCAGAGACAAGGGCCACAATGAGCAGTTCTTC.

This clonotype was counted between two and nine times. The rearrangement uses TRBV29-1 and TRBJ1-2, with unresolved D. The V end was cut by 7 bases, the J end by 5 bases, with 5 bases between. CDR3 length equals 9 residues. Germline lookup yields CDR1 SQVTM and CDR2 ANQGSEA. The CDR3 protein is CSADYGYTF. The CDR3 nucleotides are TGCAGCGCCGATTATGGCTACACCTTC.

Notes on this clonotype: Just one base apart from a much larger clone, this may be a read error. The rearrangement links TRBV13 to TRBJ1-5; D is perhaps TRBD1 (5 bases). CDR3 length: 14 amino acids. CDR1 and CDR2 (germline): PRHDT, FYEKMQ (reference sequence). V was trimmed by 6 bases and J by 6 bases, leaving 15 bases between them. CDR3 coding DNA: TGTGCCAGCAGTCTGCGGGGCAGTTCTCAGCCCCAGCATTTT. Protein product: CASSLRGSSQPQHF.

At least ten counts were recorded for this clonotype. This rearrangement joins TRBV28 to TRBJ2-7; D remains ambiguous. Germline lookup yields CDR1 MDHEN and CDR2 SYDVKM. Trimming took 3 bases from V and 2 from J, leaving 14 bases between them. CDR3 length: 15 amino acids. The CDR3 region has the DNA TGTGCCAGCAGTTTTGAAGCGAGATTAACCTACGAGCAGTACTTC. Residues: CASSFEARLTYEQYF. Filled out from reference TRBV28 and TRBJ2-7, the complete variable domain reads DVKVTQSSRYLVKRTGEKVFLECVQDMDHENMFWYRQDPGLGLRLIYFSYDVKMKEKGDIPEGYSVSREKKERFSLILESASTNQTSMYLCASSFEARLTYEQYFGPGTRLTVT.

This clonotype has a handful of counts. The chain links TRBV18 to TRBJ2-7; 10 positions agree with TRBD2. The V gene's germline CDR1 is KGHSH and CDR2 LQKENI. The CDR3 length is 16 residues. Losses at the gene ends were 1 base for V and 1 base for J; bases not matched to a gene: 4. The CDR3 nucleotides read TGTGCCAGCTCACCACTGCCTAGCGGGAGTTCCTACGAGCAGTACTTC. This sequence encodes CASSPLPSGSSYEQYF. Drawing the rest from reference TRBV18 and TRBJ2-7, the complete variable domain is NAGVMQNPRHLVRRRGQEARLRCSPMKGHSHVYWYRQLPEEGLKFMVYLQKENIIDESGMPKERFSAEFPKEGPSILRIQQVVRGDSAAYFCASSPLPSGSSYEQYFGPGTRLTVT.

This clonotype was counted ten times or more. The genes are TRBV11-2 and TRBJ1-1; D remains ambiguous. Germline V gene lookup returns CDR1 SGHAT and CDR2 FQNNGV. Between the trimmed V and J ends, which lost 4 bases and 3 bases, there was a span of 6 bases. CDR3 length: 12 amino acids. The CDR3: CASSSSDTEAFF. The CDR3 region has the DNA TGTGCCAGCAGCTCGTCGGACACTGAAGCTTTCTTT. Full variable domain (missing parts from reference TRBV11-2 and TRBJ1-1): EAGVAQSPRYKIIEKRQSVAFWCNPISGHATLYWYQQILGQGPKLLIQFQNNGVVDDSQLPKDRFSAERLKGVDSTLKIQPAKLEDSAVYLCASSSSDTEAFFGQGTRLTVV.

This clonotype was picked up many times. The rearrangement joins TRBV12-3 or TRBV12-4 to TRBJ2-1; 13 bases map to TRBD2. Losses at the gene ends were 7 bases for V and 2 bases for J; bases not matched to a gene: 8. The length of the CDR3 is 17 residues. This CDR3 is CASTWTSGSGAYNEQFF. The CDR3 DNA reads as TGTGCCAGCACCTGGACTAGCGGGAGTGGGGCCTACAATGAGCAGTTCTTC.

This clonotype was seen repeatedly, ten times or more. The chain is built from TRBV15 and TRBJ2-1, with 11 positions matching TRBD2. This CDR3 spans 15 amino acids. V gave up 6 bases and J gave up 3 bases; unmatched junction bases: 4. Germline assignment: CDR1 LNHNV and CDR2 YYDKDF (reference sequence). For the CDR3, the DNA is TGTGCCACCAGGTTAGCGGGAGGGGTCTACAATGAGCAGTTCTTC. It yields the protein CATRLAGGVYNEQFF.

In this sample, this clonotype turned up a few times. This chain links TRBV30 with TRBJ2-3; TRBD2 might be the D (5 bases). The DNA end favors TRBJ2-5, so the J call may be wrong. Germline CDR1 reads GTSNPN; CDR2 reads SVGIG (reference sequence). The length of the CDR3 is 12 residues. The CDR3 nucleotides are TGTGCCTGGGCGCCGGGATCGGAGACCCAGTACTTC. This gives the protein CAWAPGSETQYF.

This clonotype was observed at least ten times. The gene calls are TRBV29-1 and TRBJ2-1; 7 bases line up with TRBD2. V shed 6 bases, J shed 14 bases, and the junction held 10 bases outside the gene matches. The CDR3 has 11 residues. CDR1 and CDR2 (germline): SQVTM, ANQGSEA. This CDR3 is CSVPGGGWKFF. CDR3 DNA sequence: TGCAGCGTCCCGGGAGGTGGATGGAAGTTCTTC.

This clonotype was observed at least ten times. CDR3 DNA sequence: TGTGCCAGCAGCTCGCACTTAGGGACAGGGGCTCAGCCCCAGCATTTT. Amino acid sequence: CASSSHLGTGAQPQHF. V usage is TRBV11-2 and J usage is TRBJ1-5; 10 bases align to TRBD1. There are 16 residues in the CDR3. With 4 bases clipped from V and 6 bases from J, the junction kept 9 bases outside the gene matches. Germline assignment: CDR1 SGHAT and CDR2 FQNNGV.